This T cell receptor (beta chain) was profiled in a study of cytomegalovirus exposure and HLA in healthy donors. Study results and caveats: Clusters of TCRs from the first cohort tended to co-occur in the roughly 120 validation repertoires (as a later analysis found). Altogether, 160 or so TCR beta chains were recorded as cytomegalovirus-associated. Specific recognition of CMV antigens was confirmed in vitro for three chains (all CMV-associated).

Separate from the approximately 720-subject first cohort was the roughly 120-subject validation cohort, to which the donors belonged. Here immunoSEQ multiplex PCR was the method, and the copy in TCRdb shows in-frame clones only, minus some. The sample carries about 200,000 clones, approximately 82% recorded once. Points on this clone: Its antigen is unidentified.

This CDR3 is 13 amino acids long. Germline lookup yields CDR1 KGHSH and CDR2 LQKENI. V gave up 0 bases and J gave up 6 bases, with 8 bases separating them. Sample: PBMCs. V and J are TRBV18 and TRBJ1-1; unclear D gene. This receptor was taken from a woman aged 25-40 years in good health and CMV-seropositive. This CDR3 is CASSPPSKPEAFF. The CDR3 DNA is TGTGCCAGCTCACCACCGTCTAAACCTGAAGCTTTCTTT.